These 27 T cell receptor beta chains were all obtained from the same sample, sequenced in a study of CD8+ T cells in alopecia areata. cDNA reverse transcribed from extracted RNA served as the sequencing template. The method was immunoSEQ multiplex PCR; TCRdb's version includes in-frame clones alone and lacks a portion of them. Observed in the sample are about 270,000 clones, none of them singletons. Markers including CD4, CD8alpha, NKG2D and NKG2ACE guided sorting of pooled cutaneous lymph node cells. Sequencing input: CD4+ T cells sorted from a lymph node. All receptors come from a C3H/HeJ mouse with alopecia areata. The mice in this strain carry MHC haplotype H2-k.

This clone was counted a few times. The gene symbols are mouse symbols. The read is 4 residues too short to cover the CDR3 end, so that end is filled in from the germline J gene. The chain is built from TRBV13-2 and TRBJ2-1, with D uncertain. Germline-derived CDR1 and CDR2 are NNHNN and SYGAGS (reference sequence). CDR3 length: 16 amino acids. V was shortened by 0 bases and J by 0 bases, with 10 bases between the two germline ends. The CDR3 DNA, read in part, is TGTGCCAGCGGTGATGCATGGGTCCATAACTATGCT. Its protein product is CASGDAWVHNYA. The full CDR3 is CASGDAWVHNYAEQFF.

In this sample, this clone turned up a few times. Mouse gene names apply. Read sequence stops 4 residues before the CDR3 end, and the germline J gene provides the missing end. The rearrangement uses TRBV13-1 and TRBJ2-2, with 8 bases identical to TRBD1. Germline V gene data show CDR1 as NSHNY and CDR2 as SYGAGN. The CDR3 loop spans 13 amino acids. J gave up 6 bases and V 6 bases, and 4 bases lay outside the gene matches. CDR3 bases read: TGTGCCAGCACACACAGGGGGTCCGGG. Encoded protein: CASTHRGSG. The full CDR3 is CASTHRGSGQLYF.

This clone was found a few times. Gene names refer to mouse genes. The read halts 4 residues ahead of the CDR3 end, with the missing end drawn from the germline J gene. The identical CDR3 is also encoded by other nucleotide sequences in the sample. J is TRBJ2-5 and V is TRBV13-1; 11 nucleotides agree with TRBD1. The CDR3 is made up of 14 amino acids. The germline CDR1 and CDR2 sequences are NSHNY and SYGAGN. CDR3 amino acids: CASSPGTGGDTQYF. CDR3 bases read: TGTGCCAGCAGCCCCGGGACAGGGGGAGAC.

This clone was picked up a small number of times. Here the gene names and germline are mouse. From the germline J gene comes the end of the CDR3, since the read stops 4 residues before it. This chain joins TRBV17 and TRBJ2-2; D possibly corresponds to TRBD1 (5 bases). CDR1 is MNHDT, CDR2 YYDKIL, per germline. Trimming shortened V by 0 bases and J by 0 bases, and 8 bases separated the two germline ends. The CDR3 runs to 16 residues. CDR3 sequence: CASSRDSGTNTGQLYF. The part of the CDR3 DNA that was read is TGTGCTAGCAGTAGAGATTCAGGGACAAACACCGGG.

This clone has only a few counts. Mouse gene names and germline throughout. The CDR3 goes on 4 residues after the read ends, and that part is filled in from the germline J gene. The chain uses TRBV13-1 and TRBJ1-1, with unresolved D. Trimming shortened V by 2 bases and J by 0 bases, and 8 bases separated the two germline ends. The CDR3 totals 14 residues. Germline V gene sequence: CDR1 NSHNY, CDR2 SYGAGN. The CDR3 DNA, read in part, is TGTGCCAGCAGTGAAGACACCTCAAACACA. The encoded protein is CASSEDTSNT. The whole CDR3 sequence is CASSEDTSNTEVFF.

Concerning this clone itself: Here the gene names and germline are mouse. Read sequence stops 4 residues before the CDR3 end, and the germline J gene provides the missing end. This chain uses TRBV19 with TRBJ2-1, with 10 bases fitting TRBD1. Trimming cost V 4 bases and J 3 bases; bases outside gene matches: 4. Germline V CDR1 and CDR2: FNHDT, SITEND (reference sequence). There are 15 residues in the CDR3. The CDR3 here is CASSFGTGVYAEQFF. CDR3 bases read: TGTGCCAGCAGTTTCGGGACAGGGGTCTATGCT.

Points on this clone: A much larger clone differs from this one at a single base, so this may be a read error. The germline and genes are mouse ones. The read ends 4 residues before the CDR3 terminus; that terminus is restored from the germline J gene. The V and J genes are TRBV13-3 and TRBJ2-1, with 9 bases that match TRBD1. The CDR3 loop spans 13 amino acids. The germline gives CDR1 NNHDY, CDR2 SYVADS. Trimming cost V 6 bases and J 3 bases; bases outside gene matches: 1. CDR3 DNA, as far as it was read: TGTGCCAGCAAGGACAGGGGCTATGCT. This translates into CASKDRGYA. The entire CDR3 protein is CASKDRGYAEQFF.

With respect to this clone: Gene names follow the mouse nomenclature. Read data end 4 residues before the CDR3 end; the end is taken from the germline J gene. The rearrangement links TRBV13-1 to TRBJ2-7; 10 bases match TRBD2. This CDR3 comprises 15 residues. Germline values: CDR1 NSHNY, CDR2 SYGAGN. The CDR3 loop reads CASSEGGLGRYEQYF. Incomplete CDR3 DNA: TGTGCCAGCAGTGAAGGGGGACTGGGGAGATAT.

This clone was observed a few times. Genes here carry mouse names. CDR3 amino acids: CASSTDRANSDYTF. The sequenced CDR3 bases are TGTGCCAGCAGCACAGACAGGGCAAACTCC. V gene TRBV19 combines with J gene TRBJ1-2; 7 nucleotides align to TRBD1. The read stops 4 residues short of the end of the CDR3; the missing end is completed from the germline J gene. The germline gives CDR1 FNHDT, CDR2 SITEND (reference sequence). The CDR3 contains 14 residues. The J segment lost 0 bases and the V segment lost 5 bases, leaving 4 bases of the junction unmatched.

This clone was observed a few times. Mouse names are used for the genes. The read terminates 4 residues ahead of where the CDR3 ends, so the germline J gene completes it. This sequence joins TRBV1 and TRBJ2-7; the D gene is possibly TRBD2 (5 bases). CDR1 NSQYPW and CDR2 LRSPGD come from the germline V gene (reference sequence). Trimming took 0 bases from V and 0 from J, leaving 9 bases between them. This CDR3 is 15 amino acids long. This CDR3 reads CTCSADPGNSYEQYF. CDR3 DNA (partial): TGCACCTGCAGTGCAGATCCTGGGAACTCCTAT.

This clone was seen a few times. Genes and germline are mouse. Read sequence stops 4 residues before the CDR3 end, and the germline J gene provides the missing end. The V gene is TRBV17, the J gene TRBJ2-7; 8 positions agree with TRBD1. Germline V CDR1 and CDR2: MNHDT, YYDKIL. CDR3 length: 14 amino acids. The CDR3 bases that were read are TGTGCTAGCAGTAGAGGGACAGGGAAATAT. This encodes CASSRGTGKY. The entire CDR3 protein is CASSRGTGKYEQYF.

In this sample, this clone turned up a few times. Genes and germline come from the mouse. The observed sequence ends 4 residues before the CDR3 terminus, with the missing tail filled in from the germline J gene. Other DNA sequences from this sample encode an identical CDR3 as well. The chain recombines TRBV1 with TRBJ2-1; 7 bases fit TRBD1. Losses at the gene ends were 0 bases for V and 3 bases for J; bases not matched to a gene: 2. The CDR3 covers 15 residues. The germline gives CDR1 NSQYPW, CDR2 LRSPGD (reference sequence). The CDR3 spells CTCSADRTGYAEQFF. The covered CDR3 bases are TGCACCTGCAGTGCAGATCGGACAGGCTATGCT.

With respect to this clone: Here the gene names and germline are mouse. The read finishes 4 residues shy of the CDR3 end, and the germline J gene is used to complete it. Other DNA sequences in the sample encode the same CDR3. The chain is built from TRBV1 and TRBJ2-5, with 7 bases lining up with TRBD1. Looked up from germline, CDR1 is NSQYPW and CDR2 is LRSPGD (reference sequence). The ends lost 4 bases at V and 0 bases at J; junction bases unmatched: 4. The CDR3 consists of 15 residues. CDR3 bases read: TGCACCTGCAGTGGGACAGGATTTAACCAAGAC. It encodes CTCSGTGFNQD. The full CDR3 reads CTCSGTGFNQDTQYF.

This clone was observed a handful of times. Gene names refer to mouse genes. The read terminates 4 residues before the CDR3 end, so the remaining end is supplied by the germline J gene. The rearrangement joins TRBV5 to TRBJ1-2; D perhaps matches TRBD1 (6 bases). Germline V lookup: CDR1 LGHNA, CDR2 YNLKQL (reference sequence). V lost 4 bases and J 0 bases, leaving 9 bases between the germline ends. This CDR3 region has 14 residues. The CDR3 here is CASSPGHTNSDYTF. The DNA read from the CDR3 is TGTGCCAGCAGCCCGGGACATACAAACTCC.

This clone was seen more than once but under ten times. Mouse names are used for the genes. The sequence runs out 4 residues before the end of the CDR3; the remainder is reconstructed from the germline J gene. Other DNA sequences in the sample encode the same CDR3. The V gene is TRBV31, the J gene TRBJ1-2; D possibly corresponds to TRBD1 (5 bases). V lost 4 bases, J lost 2 bases, and 8 bases lay in between. Germline values: CDR1 GKSSPN, CDR2 SITVG. This CDR3 contains 12 residues. The covered CDR3 bases are TGTGCCTGGACTGGGGGGAACTCC. Its translation is CAWTGGNS. The whole CDR3 protein is CAWTGGNSDYTF.

This clone has more than one count but fewer than ten. Possible read error: a much larger clone is one base away. The gene symbols are mouse symbols. The sequence runs out 4 residues before the end of the CDR3; the remainder is reconstructed from the germline J gene. The rearrangement joins TRBV19 to TRBJ2-3; TRBD1 might be the D (5 bases). The germline V and J ends were trimmed by 5 bases and 0 bases, with 7 bases remaining between them. Germline V gene lookup returns CDR1 FNHDT and CDR2 SITEND (reference sequence). CDR3 length: 13 amino acids. CDR3 region: CASRDKSAETLYF. The DNA read from the CDR3 is TGTGCCAGCAGGGACAAAAGTGCAGAA.

About this clone itself: Any gene name here is a mouse gene name. The sequence runs out 4 residues before the end of the CDR3; the remainder is reconstructed from the germline J gene. This rearrangement joins TRBV21 to TRBJ1-2, with a possible D match to TRBD1 (5 bases). TRBV21 has ORF status, its function being uncertain. V was shortened by 0 bases and J by 4 bases, with 9 bases between the two germline ends. The CDR3 spans 14 residues. CDR3 in amino acids: CASSQSQGGSDYTF. The sequenced CDR3 bases are TGTGCTAGCAGTCAATCGCAGGGTGGCTCC.

At least ten counts were recorded for this clone. Gene names refer to mouse genes. With the read ending 4 residues before the CDR3 end, the germline J gene is used to fill in that end. This sample also contains other DNA sequences that code for the same CDR3. The chain recombines TRBV13-1 with TRBJ2-3, with TRBD1 identical over 7 bases. CDR3 length: 15 residues. Germline V lookup: CDR1 NSHNY, CDR2 SYGAGN. V lost 3 bases, J lost 0 bases, and 4 bases stayed unmatched. CDR3 sequence: CASSGQGTSAETLYF. CDR3 DNA, as far as it was read: TGTGCCAGCAGTGGACAGGGTACTAGTGCAGAA.

This clone came up a few times. The gene names here belong to mouse. The CDR3 is CASGETGTDTQYF. The DNA read from the CDR3 is TGTGCCAGCGGTGAGACAGGGACGGAC. This chain joins TRBV13-2 and TRBJ2-5, with 7 positions matching TRBD1. Coverage ceases 4 residues before the CDR3 finishes, and the germline J gene fills in the end. CDR3 length equals 13 residues. In germline, CDR1 is NNHNN, CDR2 SYGAGS (reference sequence).

Remarks on this clone: Gene labels here are mouse ones. The read comes to an end 4 residues before the CDR3 does, leaving the germline J gene to fill in the end. The chain couples TRBV13-2 to TRBJ2-2; a weak D match, TRBD1 (6 bases). V was pared by 2 bases and J by 0 bases, with 11 bases between. CDR1 and CDR2 from the germline V gene are NNHNN and SYGAGS (reference sequence). The CDR3 covers 16 residues. The CDR3 sequence: CASGDPGQPNTGQLYF. The covered CDR3 bases are TGTGCCAGCGGTGACCCCGGACAGCCAAACACCGGG.

As regards this clone: The gene names here belong to mouse. The sequence runs out 4 residues before the end of the CDR3; the remainder is reconstructed from the germline J gene. The chain links TRBV5 to TRBJ1-1; 7 bases match TRBD1. After removal of 4 bases from V and 4 bases from J, the junction contained 6 bases not matched to a gene. Germline CDR1 LGHNA, CDR2 YNLKQL (reference sequence). The CDR3 totals 14 residues. CDR3 DNA (partial): TGTGCCAGCAGCCCGGAGGGGGCGGTCACA. This gives the protein CASSPEGAVT. The entire CDR3 protein is CASSPEGAVTEVFF.

As for this clone: Here the gene names and germline are mouse. The read terminates 4 residues ahead of where the CDR3 ends, so the germline J gene completes it. This sequence joins TRBV1 and TRBJ2-1; 11 bases match TRBD2. Germline CDR1 and CDR2: NSQYPW and LRSPGD (reference sequence). The V segment lost 4 bases and the J segment 3 bases; nucleotides outside the gene matches: 5. The CDR3 is made up of 16 amino acids. CDR3 loop: CTCSGSGTGGYAEQFF. Partial CDR3 DNA: TGCACCTGCAGTGGTTCCGGGACTGGGGGCTATGCT.

This clone was seen a handful of times. Gene names and germline match the mouse. The read terminates 4 residues before the CDR3 end, so the remaining end is supplied by the germline J gene. The chain combines TRBV31 with TRBJ2-7; TRBD1 matches at 7 bases. Germline assignment: CDR1 GKSSPN and CDR2 SITVG. The CDR3 is 14 residues long. CDR3 DNA, as far as it was read: TGTGCCTGGAGTCTAGCCAGGGGGAGGTAT. Translating it yields CAWSLARGRY. The full CDR3 protein is CAWSLARGRYEQYF.

This clone has a handful of counts. Gene and germline names: mouse. The read gets to within 4 residues of the CDR3 end, and the germline J gene fills in the rest. The chain links TRBV13-1 to TRBJ2-1; TRBD1 matches 7 bases. Germline lookup yields CDR1 NSHNY and CDR2 SYGAGN. This CDR3 is built from 14 residues. The V segment lost 5 bases and the J segment 3 bases; nucleotides outside the gene matches: 5. The CDR3 sequence is CASRGDSSYAEQFF. The CDR3 bases that were read are TGTGCCAGCAGGGGGGACAGCTCCTATGCT.

About this clone itself: Gene names follow the mouse nomenclature. The read ends 4 residues shy of where the CDR3 ends; the end is completed using the germline J gene. V gene TRBV13-1 combines with J gene TRBJ1-1; weak D call: TRBD1 (6 bases). CDR1 NSHNY and CDR2 SYGAGN come from the germline V gene. CDR3 size: 12 residues. The covered CDR3 bases are TGTGCCAGCAGTGATGGGACAGCA. Protein product: CASSDGTA. The complete CDR3 sequence is CASSDGTAEVFF.

Note on this clone: Gene names denote mouse genes. The read stops 4 residues short of the end of the CDR3; the missing end is completed from the germline J gene. In the same sample, other DNA sequences code for this CDR3. This rearrangement joins TRBV13-2 to TRBJ2-5; TRBD2 matches 11 bases. The germline CDR1 and CDR2 sequences are NNHNN and SYGAGS (reference sequence). Losses at the gene ends were 2 bases for V and 2 bases for J; bases not matched to a gene: 1. The CDR3 extends over 15 amino acids. Here the CDR3 reads CASGDGTGGQDTQYF. CDR3 DNA (partial): TGTGCCAGCGGTGACGGGACTGGGGGCCAAGAC.

This clone was detected a few times. All gene names here are mouse names. The missing CDR3 end, 3 residues past where the read stops, is filled in from the germline J gene. The V call is TRBV13-3, the J call TRBJ1-6; 10 nucleotides match TRBD1. Being an ORF, TRBJ1-6 has a function that is uncertain. V was clipped by 3 bases and J by 2 bases; unmatched bases: 2. Germline V gene lookup returns CDR1 NNHDY and CDR2 SYVADS. The CDR3 sequence is 16 residues long. This CDR3 is CASSGGQGTYNSPLYF. The sequenced CDR3 bases are TGTGCCAGCAGTGGGGGACAGGGGACCTATAATTCGCCC.